These T cell receptor beta chains were read from a single sample in a study of blood T cells in healthy people across ages. MiXCR was run by TCRdb on the 5' RACE reads, yielding one entry per CDR3 protein. The data show roughly 640,000 distinct CDR3 sequences, around 31% seen once. Sequenced: blood. These receptors all stem from a woman of 80 years or more in good health. Each CDR3 is given with its conserved first and last residue. The D gene is left open where the match is weak. The size entry is marked missing in some rows and otherwise reads once, few, many or a size class.

abundance,v_gene,j_gene,d_gene,CDR3aa,CDR3nt
many,TRBV7-2,TRBJ2-3,TRBD2,CASSLGAGGTDTQYF,TGTGCCAGCAGCTTAGGAGCGGGGGGCACAGATACGCAGTATTTT
many,TRBV3-1,TRBJ2-3,TRBD2,CASSLAGLAGGPGGDTQYF,TGTGCCAGCAGCCTTGCTGGGCTAGCGGGGGGCCCGGGGGGAGATACGCAGTATTTT
.,TRBV7-6,TRBJ2-1,.,CASSPIRDTNEQFF,TGTGCCAGCAGTCCCATCCGGGACACCAATGAGCAGTTCTTC
many,TRBV20-1,TRBJ2-7,TRBD1,CSARHGQANSYEQYF,TGCAGTGCTAGACACGGACAGGCCAACTCCTACGAGCAGTACTTC
few,TRBV5-1,TRBJ2-2,TRBD1,CASIQVNMGQDNTGEPFF,TGCGCCAGCATCCAAGTTAACATGGGACAGGATAACACCGGGGAGCCGTTTTTT
many,TRBV6-2/TRBV6-3,TRBJ2-3,.,CASSPPSRDTQYF,TGTGCCAGCAGCCCACCGAGCAGAGATACGCAGTATTTT
many,TRBV20-1,TRBJ2-7,TRBD2,CSASTSTPYNEQYF,TGCAGTGCATCGACTAGCACGCCCTACAATGAGCAGTACTTC
many,TRBV6-5,TRBJ2-5,.,CASSYPEGTQYF,TGTGCCAGCAGTTACCCGGAGGGGACCCAGTACTTC
.,TRBV5-1,TRBJ1-1,TRBD1,CASARGPSNTEAFF,TGCGCCAGCGCAAGGGGGCCCTCAAACACTGAAGCTTTCTTT
few,TRBV12-3/TRBV12-4,TRBJ1-1,.,CASSLGRGDGNTEAFF,TGTGCCAGCAGTTTAGGCAGGGGAGACGGAAACACTGAAGCTTTCTTT
many,TRBV7-2,TRBJ1-6,.,CASSLAVQDSPLHF,TGTGCCAGCAGCTTAGCGGTACAAGATTCACCCCTCCACTTT
.,TRBV6-6,TRBJ2-5,TRBD1,CASIRTGWDQETQYF,TGTGCCAGCATTCGGACAGGGTGGGATCAAGAGACCCAGTACTTC
few,TRBV28,TRBJ1-6,.,CASSGATGSPLHF,TGTGCCAGCAGTGGGGCGACAGGTTCACCCCTCCACTTT
many,TRBV7-2,TRBJ2-3,.,CASSLRGRGSTDTQYF,TGTGCCAGCAGCTTAAGAGGCAGGGGTAGCACAGATACGCAGTATTTT
many,TRBV6-5,TRBJ2-1,.,CASSSRPSAAYNEQFF,TGTGCCAGCAGTTCTCGACCTAGCGCTGCCTACAATGAGCAGTTCTTC
.,TRBV20-1,TRBJ2-1,.,CSARERRDEQFF,TGCAGTGCTAGAGAACGGAGAGATGAGCAGTTCTTC
many,TRBV9,TRBJ1-4,.,CASSARTGTNEKLFF,TGTGCCAGCAGCGCGCGGACGGGGACTAATGAAAAACTGTTTTTT
few,TRBV5-1,TRBJ1-1,.,CASSLDGGGNTEAFF,TGCGCCAGCAGCTTGGATGGGGGGGGGAACACTGAAGCTTTCTTT
.,TRBV3-1,TRBJ2-5,.,CASSQGSSRRGETQYF,TGTGCCAGCAGCCAAGGGTCGTCGCGCCGGGGGGAGACCCAGTACTTC
many,TRBV6-1,TRBJ2-5,.,CASTPTAFKETQYF,TGTGCCAGCACCCCGACGGCGTTTAAAGAGACCCAGTACTTC
.,TRBV5-1,TRBJ1-3,.,CASSSGAISGNTIYF,TGCGCCAGCAGCTCGGGGGCAATCTCTGGAAACACCATATATTTT
.,TRBV4-2,TRBJ2-7,TRBD1,CASSQDKGAAYEQYF,TGTGCCAGCAGCCAAGATAAGGGGGCGGCTTACGAGCAGTACTTC
.,TRBV29-1,TRBJ2-5,.,CSVEQVRETQYF,TGCAGCGTGGAACAGGTCAGAGAGACCCAGTACTTC
many,TRBV27,TRBJ1-2,.,CAARGENYGYTF,TGTGCCGCCCGAGGGGAGAACTATGGCTACACCTTC
many,TRBV15,TRBJ2-2,.,CATSRSDRGNTGELFF,TGTGCCACCAGCAGATCGGACAGAGGGAACACCGGGGAGCTGTTTTTT
.,TRBV20-1,TRBJ1-5,TRBD1,CSVGTARRNQPQHF,TGCAGTGTTGGGACAGCCCGAAGGAATCAGCCCCAGCATTTT
.,TRBV5-1,TRBJ1-1,.,CASSLTGPGTEAFF,TGCGCCAGCAGCTTGACAGGGCCCGGCACTGAAGCTTTCTTT
many,TRBV6-5,TRBJ2-1,.,CASSYGRGQYNEQFF,TGTGCCAGCAGTTACGGGCGGGGCCAGTACAATGAGCAGTTCTTC
many,TRBV12-3/TRBV12-4,TRBJ1-4,.,CASSLRLGVGNEKLFF,TGTGCCAGCAGTCTACGGTTGGGGGTCGGTAATGAAAAACTGTTTTTT
few,TRBV27,TRBJ1-5,TRBD1,CASRRQGQPQHF,TGTGCCAGCAGACGACAGGGCCAGCCCCAGCATTTT
many,TRBV4-3,TRBJ2-3,TRBD2,CASSGLAGTDTQYF,TGCGCCAGCAGCGGGCTAGCGGGGACAGATACGCAGTATTTT
many,TRBV20-1,TRBJ2-1,TRBD2,CSARRGGGFNNEQFF,TGCAGTGCTAGACGGGGCGGGGGGTTCAACAATGAGCAGTTCTTC
many,TRBV14,TRBJ2-6,.,CASSRMISGANVLTF,TGTGCCAGCAGCCGGATGATCTCTGGGGCCAACGTCCTGACTTTC
.,TRBV7-2,TRBJ2-1,.,CASSLDVGRSYNEQFF,TGTGCCAGCAGCTTAGATGTTGGTAGGTCTTACAATGAGCAGTTCTTC
many,TRBV21-1,TRBJ2-4,.,CASSVRDVKNIQYF,TGTGCCAGCAGCGTCCGGGATGTCAAAAACATTCAGTACTTC
.,TRBV9,TRBJ1-4,.,CASSVGAGDEKLFF,TGTGCCAGCAGCGTAGGTGCAGGGGACGAAAAACTGTTTTTT
few,TRBV20-1,TRBJ2-7,TRBD2,CSARDTSGGYNEQYF,TGCAGTGCTAGAGACACTAGCGGGGGCTACAATGAGCAGTACTTC
.,TRBV28,TRBJ1-2,TRBD1,CASLKSGQGDYGYTF,TGTGCCAGCCTAAAGTCGGGACAGGGAGACTATGGCTACACCTTC
few,TRBV14,TRBJ2-3,TRBD2,CASSQRAGGPLPDTQYF,TGTGCCAGCAGCCAAAGAGCGGGGGGGCCGCTGCCAGATACGCAGTATTTT
.,TRBV20-1,TRBJ1-5,.,CSASRGAILSNQPQHF,TGCAGTGCTTCTAGGGGAGCGATACTTTCAAATCAGCCCCAGCATTTT
few,TRBV30,TRBJ1-6,TRBD1,CAWSVVTGPSPLHF,TGTGCCTGGAGTGTGGTGACAGGGCCTTCACCCCTCCACTTT
once,TRBV20-1,TRBJ2-5,.,CSARQGRMKTQYF,TGCAGTGCTAGACAGGGGAGAATGAAGACCCAGTACTTC
.,TRBV27,TRBJ2-3,.,CATRDSGSHTQYF,TGTGCCACCCGGGACTCCGGGTCTCATACGCAGTATTTT
many,TRBV20-1,TRBJ2-7,TRBD1,CSASPGGISYEQYF,TGCAGTGCTAGTCCAGGGGGAATCTCCTACGAGCAGTACTTC
.,TRBV7-2,TRBJ2-3,.,CASSLVPGLEDTQYF,TGTGCCAGCAGCTTAGTGCCAGGGCTAGAAGATACGCAGTATTTT
many,TRBV30,TRBJ1-2,.,CAWAKTGRGYGYTF,TGTGCCTGGGCTAAGACAGGTCGAGGCTATGGCTACACCTTC
many,TRBV6-2/TRBV6-3,TRBJ2-1,TRBD1,CASSFRQGPGYEQFF,TGTGCCAGCAGTTTTCGACAGGGGCCAGGGTATGAGCAGTTCTTC
few,TRBV5-4,TRBJ1-1,.,CASSFGLEGTEAFF,TGTGCCAGCAGCTTCGGGCTGGAGGGCACTGAAGCTTTCTTT
many,TRBV12-3/TRBV12-4,TRBJ2-3,.,CASSYDRRDTQYF,TGTGCCAGCAGTTATGACAGGAGGGATACGCAGTATTTT
many,TRBV20-1,TRBJ1-2,TRBD1,CSASSPDRARYTF,TGCAGTGCTAGTAGTCCGGACAGGGCACGCTACACCTTC
.,TRBV7-2,TRBJ2-3,TRBD2,CASSLVPGGYTDTQYF,TGTGCCAGCAGCTTAGTTCCGGGGGGGTACACAGATACGCAGTATTTT
.,TRBV7-2,TRBJ1-5,TRBD1,CASSRTGVTVNQPQHF,TGTGCCAGCAGTCGGACAGGGGTCACCGTCAATCAGCCCCAGCATTTT
many,TRBV20-1,TRBJ2-1,TRBD2,CSASETSINEQFF,TGCAGTGCTAGTGAGACTAGCATCAATGAGCAGTTCTTC
many,TRBV12-3/TRBV12-4,TRBJ2-2,.,CASSPSHGGGELFF,TGTGCCAGCAGTCCCAGTCATGGTGGGGGGGAGCTGTTTTTT
many,TRBV4-3,TRBJ1-6,TRBD1,CASSRDVDREDSPLHF,TGCGCCAGCAGCCGAGATGTCGACAGGGAGGATTCACCCCTCCACTTT